The rows below give T cell receptor beta chains drawn from one sample of a study of control samples from healthy donors and cancer patients. This table comes from immunoSEQ multiplex PCR, and its TCRdb copy is limited to in-frame clones, with some not included. The sample gives a few hundred thousand clones, over 75% of which show up once; approximately 6.3% is in the top ten. The sequencing input was PBMCs. The receptor set was obtained from a middle-aged man with head and neck cancer. The CDR3 runs from the conserved cysteine through the conserved F or W. The D gene is left open where the match is weak. Size is omitted from some rows. Given values are once, few, many or a class for expanded clones.

j_call | clone_size | v_call | d_call | cdr3_nt | cdr3_aa
TRBJ1-1 | - | TRBV6-5 | - | TGTGCCAGCAGTCCCAGACAGACCATGGCTTTCTTT | CASSPRQTMAFF
TRBJ1-2 | - | TRBV11-2 | TRBD1 | TGTGCCAGCAGCTTGGGACAGCGGTCGGTGAACCCTTTCTATGGCTACACCTTC | CASSLGQRSVNPFYGYTF
TRBJ2-5 | - | TRBV19 | TRBD2 | TGTGCCAGCTCCGGTAGCGGGGGTCAGACCCAGTACTTC | CASSGSGGQTQYF
TRBJ2-1 | - | TRBV5-6 | - | TGTGCCAGCAGCTTGGCAGTCGGCGGATCCTACAATGAGCAGTTCTTC | CASSLAVGGSYNEQFF
TRBJ1-1 | - | TRBV7-9 | - | TGTGCCAGCAGCTTAACGGGGGACACTGAAGCTTTCTTT | CASSLTGDTEAFF
TRBJ2-7 | - | TRBV27 | - | TGTGCCAGCAGTTTAAGTTACGGCGAGCAGTACTTC | CASSLSYGEQYF
TRBJ2-3 | - | TRBV19 | - | TGTGCCAGTAGTATAGGGGGCACAGATACGCAGTATTTT | CASSIGGTDTQYF
TRBJ1-5 | - | TRBV27 | - | TGTGCCAGCAGTTTAGAGGGGGGGAATCAGCCCCAGCATTTT | CASSLEGGNQPQHF
TRBJ2-7 | - | TRBV10-1 | TRBD1 | TGCGCCAGCAGTTCAGGGGGCTACGAGCAGTACTTC | CASSSGGYEQYF
TRBJ1-2 | - | TRBV11-2 | - | TGTGCCAGCAGCCCCTCAACAGGATACTATGGCTACACCTTC | CASSPSTGYYGYTF
TRBJ1-2 | - | TRBV5-4 | TRBD1 | TGTGCCAGCAGCCCCCAGGGGGCCTATGGCTACACCTTC | CASSPQGAYGYTF
TRBJ1-1 | - | TRBV2 | - | TGTGCCAGCAAAAGACTCTCCGTGGACACTGAAGCTTTCTTT | CASKRLSVDTEAFF
TRBJ2-7 | - | TRBV18 | TRBD1 | TGTGCCAGCTCACCACCGTCGGGACAGAGCTCCTACGAGCAGTACTTC | CASSPPSGQSSYEQYF
TRBJ1-1 | few | TRBV4-1 | - | TGCGCCAGCAGCCAAGATCTACGGTCACTCACTGAAGCTTTCTTT | CASSQDLRSLTEAFF
TRBJ1-5 | - | TRBV10-3 | TRBD1 | TGTGCCATCAGTGAGGCTTCACAGGGGGTTCAGCCCCAGCATTTT | CAISEASQGVQPQHF
TRBJ1-3 | once | TRBV29-1 | TRBD1 | TGCAGCGGCGGGACAGGGCCCGGAAACACCATATATTTT | CSGGTGPGNTIYF
TRBJ1-1 | - | TRBV30 | - | TGTGCCTGGGACAGAGACATGAACACTGAAGCTTTCTTT | CAWDRDMNTEAFF
TRBJ2-1 | - | TRBV19 | TRBD1 | TGTGCCAGTAGTATCAGGGGGAATGAGCAGTTCTTC | CASSIRGNEQFF
TRBJ2-1 | - | TRBV5-5 | TRBD2 | TGTGCCAGCAGCTTGACGGGGGGGTCCTACAATGAGCAGTTCTTC | CASSLTGGSYNEQFF
TRBJ2-7 | - | TRBV19 | TRBD1 | TGTGCCAGTAGTATCGTCCCGGGACAGGGGCGGTACTCCTACGAGCAGTACTTC | CASSIVPGQGRYSYEQYF
TRBJ2-7 | - | TRBV5-1 | - | TGCGCCAGCAGCACCCGTGGCAGCGGGCGTTCCTACGAGCAGTACTTC | CASSTRGSGRSYEQYF
TRBJ2-1 | - | TRBV5-1 | - | TGCGCCAGCAGCCCGATGACTGGGAATGAGCAGTTCTTC | CASSPMTGNEQFF
TRBJ1-2 | - | TRBV6-1 | TRBD1 | TGTGCCAGCAGTGAGAGGTCCTTGGGGACAGGGATGAGTGGCTACACCTTC | CASSERSLGTGMSGYTF
TRBJ1-4 | - | TRBV6-1 | - | TGTGCCAGCAGTGAACTTCTACAGGGCGGTGAAAAACTGTTTTTT | CASSELLQGGEKLFF
TRBJ2-3 | - | TRBV10-3 | TRBD1 | TGTGCCATCAGTGACGAGGGGGCGTCAGATACGCAGTATTTT | CAISDEGASDTQYF
TRBJ2-2 | - | TRBV7-7 | - | TGTGCTAGCAGCCCCGGGGGGACAGTCAACACCGGGGAGCTGTTTTTT | CASSPGGTVNTGELFF
TRBJ1-5 | few | TRBV7-2 | - | TGTGCCAGCAGCTTCTCAGTTAATCAGCCCCAGCATTTT | CASSFSVNQPQHF
TRBJ2-2 | once | TRBV4-3 | TRBD1 | TGCGCCAGCAGCCAAGGGACAGGGCACACCGGGGAGCTGTTTTTT | CASSQGTGHTGELFF
TRBJ1-5 | - | TRBV4-2 | - | TGTGCCAGCAGCCGGACCGGGGAGAGCAATCAGCCCCAGCATTTT | CASSRTGESNQPQHF
TRBJ2-1 | - | TRBV30 | TRBD2 | TGTGCCTGGAGTTTTTGGGCTAGCGGGAGGAATGAGCAGTTCTTC | CAWSFWASGRNEQFF
TRBJ2-3 | - | TRBV9 | TRBD1 | TGTGCCAGCAGCAATTACCCACTTGAGACAGGGTACTTCGACACAGATACGCAGTATTTT | CASSNYPLETGYFDTDTQYF
TRBJ2-7 | - | TRBV28 | TRBD1 | TGTGCCAGCAGTTTACCGGGACAGGGTGCCTACGAGCAGTACTTC | CASSLPGQGAYEQYF
TRBJ2-5 | once | TRBV2 | TRBD2 | TGTGCCAGCAGTCGCAACCTAGCGGTCCAAGAGACCCAGTACTTC | CASSRNLAVQETQYF
TRBJ1-1 | - | TRBV6-5 | - | TGTGCCAGCAGGGCGCCCGGGACTGAAGCTTTCTTT | CASRAPGTEAFF
TRBJ2-3 | - | TRBV7-9 | TRBD1 | TGTGCCAGCAGCTTAGAACAGGGGCTCTCAGATACGCAGTATTTT | CASSLEQGLSDTQYF
TRBJ2-1 | - | TRBV5-1 | TRBD2 | TGCGCCAGCAGCTCCCGAGGGGACCTCGGGGGGTCTAGCGGGAGCAATGAGCAGTTCTTC | CASSSRGDLGGSSGSNEQFF
TRBJ1-1 | - | TRBV5-4 | TRBD1 | TGTGCCAGCAGCTTGGTTGGGTCAGGGGGGACTTTCTTT | CASSLVGSGGTFF
TRBJ2-3 | - | TRBV13 | - | TGTGCCAGCAGCCCCGCCCCCGGGGCGGGAGATACGCAGTATTTT | CASSPAPGAGDTQYF
TRBJ2-5 | - | TRBV30 | - | TGTGCCTGGTCGCGGGACAGATACCAAGAGACCCAGTACTTC | CAWSRDRYQETQYF
TRBJ1-1 | - | TRBV28 | - | TGTGCCAGCAGTTTATCAGGGGTGGACACTGAAGCTTTCTTT | CASSLSGVDTEAFF
TRBJ1-6 | once | TRBV19 | - | TGTGCCAGTAGTATGGGACCGGTGGGATCACCCCTCCACTTT | CASSMGPVGSPLHF
TRBJ2-1 | - | TRBV30 | - | TGTGCCGGGGGGGGGCAGGGTGGAGAACCCTCCTACAATGAGCAGTTCTTC | CAGGGQGGEPSYNEQFF
TRBJ1-1 | - | TRBV7-2 | TRBD1 | TGTGCCAGCAGGCTGGGACAGGGGGCCGGTGAAGCTTTCTTT | CASRLGQGAGEAFF
TRBJ2-7 | - | TRBV5-6 | TRBD2 | TGTGCCAGCAGCGCGCTGGCACTAGCGGGAGTCTACGAGCAGTACTTC | CASSALALAGVYEQYF
TRBJ2-7 | - | TRBV5-1 | TRBD1 | TGCGCCAGCAGCTTGATCCGGACAGGGGGCGACGAGCAGTACTTC | CASSLIRTGGDEQYF
TRBJ2-7 | - | TRBV24-1 | TRBD2 | TGTGCCACCAGTGAGGGGGGACTAGCGGGGGACTACGAGCAGTACTTC | CATSEGGLAGDYEQYF
TRBJ1-1 | - | TRBV7-3 | - | TGTGCCAGCAGCTTATTAGGTGGCGGTGAAGCTTTCTTT | CASSLLGGGEAFF
TRBJ1-3 | - | TRBV30 | - | TGTGCCTGGATCCAGGGAGCTGGAAACACCATATATTTT | CAWIQGAGNTIYF
TRBJ2-3 | - | TRBV6-6 | TRBD2 | TGTGCCAGCAGTTACGTTACTAGCGGAGACACAGATACGCAGTATTTT | CASSYVTSGDTDTQYF
TRBJ1-2 | - | TRBV19 | - | TGTGCCAGTAACCCGGCGCAGTCAATCTATGGCTACACCTTC | CASNPAQSIYGYTF
TRBJ1-4 | - | TRBV5-1 | - | TGCGCCAGCAGCTTGCACAGGTATAATGAAAAACTGTTTTTT | CASSLHRYNEKLFF
TRBJ2-2 | - | TRBV3-1/TRBV3-2 | TRBD2 | TGTGCCAGCAGCCGTCGGACTAGCGGTTACACCGGGGAGCTGTTTTTT | CASSRRTSGYTGELFF
TRBJ2-5 | once | TRBV27 | TRBD2 | TGTGCCAGCAGAACCTCTAGCGGGAGTTGGGAGACCCAGTACTTC | CASRTSSGSWETQYF
TRBJ2-1 | - | TRBV7-3 | TRBD2 | TGTGCCAGCAGCTTACAACTAGCGCGTGAGCAGTTCTTC | CASSLQLAREQFF
TRBJ2-7 | - | TRBV28 | - | TGTGCCAGCAGTTTAGTGGGAGAGACCTACGAGCAGTACTTC | CASSLVGETYEQYF
TRBJ2-7 | - | TRBV13 | TRBD1 | TGTGCCAGCAGCTTAGAGGCAGGGGGCAACGAGCAGTACTTC | CASSLEAGGNEQYF
TRBJ1-5 | - | TRBV19 | - | TGTGCCAGTAAGGGCAGGGAAGGGATTTCTCAGCCCCAGCATTTT | CASKGREGISQPQHF
TRBJ1-2 | few | TRBV30 | - | TGTGCCTGGACCCGGGACACTAACTATGGCTACACCTTC | CAWTRDTNYGYTF
TRBJ2-5 | - | TRBV18 | - | TGTGCCAGCTCACCAGGTTCACAAGAGACCCAGTACTTC | CASSPGSQETQYF